These T cell receptor beta chains were read from a single sample in a study of human T cells and chemical hapten exposure. TCRdb re-derived calls from the RACE reads in MiXCR, one entry per CDR3 protein. The sample has under 200,000 distinct CDR3 sequences, around a quarter seen once. The specimen was whole blood, collected in connection with sensitization to the hapten diphenylcyclopropenone (DPC). These receptors all come from a woman aged 18-30 years with alopecia areata. Some clones in this sample may be carry-over from other donors' samples. CDR3s include the opening cysteine and the closing phenylalanine or tryptophan. Clone size is not always given. Where it is, it says once, few, many or a class for expanded clones.

cdr3_length j_call v_call clone_size cdr3_aa
13 TRBJ2-1 TRBV2 few CASSETDRSEQFF
14 TRBJ1-2 TRBV5-1 few CASSLVGQNYGYTF
15 TRBJ1-6 TRBV4-1 many CASSQPTTANSPLHF
12 TRBJ1-1 TRBV4-1 . CASSQDQGTAFF
15 TRBJ2-5 TRBV3-1 . CASSLQVHREETQYF
15 TRBJ2-1 TRBV7-9 . CASSPSGGGPNEQFF
15 TRBJ2-2 TRBV4-1 few CASRRGSGSTGELFF
14 TRBJ1-5 TRBV21-1 many CASGEGQGDQPQHF
13 TRBJ1-5 TRBV5-1 . CASSLGQYQPQHF
16 TRBJ2-5 TRBV28 . CASSLFRDREQETQYF
15 TRBJ1-1 TRBV29-1 few CSAQDRGPMNTEAFF
15 TRBJ2-1 TRBV6-2/TRBV6-3 . CASSILAALSSEQFF
14 TRBJ1-1 TRBV15 . CATSRDSRLNEAFF
17 TRBJ1-2 TRBV4-1 . CASSHRGATGPDYGYTF
13 TRBJ2-3 TRBV3-1 . CASSQDPAVAQYF
14 TRBJ2-7 TRBV6-2/TRBV6-3 . CASSYGTVPYEQYF
15 TRBJ1-6 TRBV11-2 many CASSYGQGRQSPLHF
14 TRBJ2-3 TRBV6-1 . CASSTTTRTDTQYF
13 TRBJ1-5 TRBV12-3/TRBV12-4 . CASRGDGNQPQHF
15 TRBJ1-2 TRBV9 few CASSVGDRSFYGYTF
13 TRBJ2-7 TRBV7-9 few CASLSPGLEVQYF
14 TRBJ1-1 TRBV9 few CASSVVGARSEAFF
15 TRBJ2-5 TRBV6-5 . CASRPVSQGKETQYF
16 TRBJ2-1 TRBV9 few CASSVSRQGGYNEQFF
18 TRBJ2-3 TRBV7-9 few CASSPPAWRGYRTDTQYF
16 TRBJ2-7 TRBV10-3 . CAISSPSGQGAKEQYF
16 TRBJ2-6 TRBV27 . CASSFNSHSGANVLTF
13 TRBJ2-3 TRBV4-2 . CASSPGRTDTQYF
12 TRBJ2-7 TRBV6-2/TRBV6-3 few CASSYKRHEQYF
16 TRBJ1-5 TRBV19 few CASRDSHNFSNQPQHF
14 TRBJ2-2 TRBV6-2/TRBV6-3 few CASRTTGNTGELFF
12 TRBJ2-3 TRBV9 . CASSPRSDTQYF
15 TRBJ2-1 TRBV30 . CAQQRGSSSYNEQFF
11 TRBJ2-3 TRBV20-1 . CSAEGEDTQYF
14 TRBJ2-7 TRBV27 few CASTPVAGSWEQYF
16 TRBJ2-2 TRBV29-1 . CSVRTPGQGNDGELFF
14 TRBJ1-6 TRBV7-9 . CASSRRDDYSPLHF
13 TRBJ2-2 TRBV6-5 few CASSYGTSGELFF
12 TRBJ1-5 TRBV6-2/TRBV6-3 few CASSYGNQPQHF
15 TRBJ2-3 TRBV20-1 once CSAPPLAGGRDTQYF
13 TRBJ1-1 TRBV27 few CASASGTAKGAFF
13 TRBJ1-1 TRBV27 few CASSPTGSSEAFF
14 TRBJ2-5 TRBV24-1 . CATSDPGSKETQYF
17 TRBJ1-5 TRBV21-1 . CASSRPSESYSNQPQHF
15 TRBJ1-2 TRBV12-3/TRBV12-4 few CASSLKRQGSRGYTF
15 TRBJ2-5 TRBV29-1 . CSVEGDREGGETQYF